This T cell receptor beta chain was identified during a study of T cell responses to AZD1222 COVID-19 vaccine. Overall study results and limits: A mostly white British donor set with more females was recruited, and clonal diversity was possibly underestimated. The peak T cell response came first, and repertoires were sampled only after it.

Worth noting for this clone: As yet, its antigen is unknown.

Germline V gives CDR1 SGHDT, CDR2 YYEEEE. This CDR3 comprises 16 residues. V shed 0 bases and J 9 bases; nucleotides not matched to a gene: 12. The table came from immunoSEQ multiplex PCR; TCRdb's copy has only in-frame clones and leaves some out. This sample has approximately 110,000 clones, with 70% to 90% found just once. This chain joins TRBV5-6 and TRBJ2-4; 7 bases agree with TRBD2. This receptor was obtained from an adult who received the AZD1222 COVID-19 vaccine. The sample was peripheral blood, taken 28 days after the second AZD1222 dose. CDR3 in amino acids: CASSLEVTSGGSIQYF. CDR3 nucleotides: TGTGCCAGCAGCTTGGAGGTAACCTCGGGGGGTAGCATTCAGTACTTC.